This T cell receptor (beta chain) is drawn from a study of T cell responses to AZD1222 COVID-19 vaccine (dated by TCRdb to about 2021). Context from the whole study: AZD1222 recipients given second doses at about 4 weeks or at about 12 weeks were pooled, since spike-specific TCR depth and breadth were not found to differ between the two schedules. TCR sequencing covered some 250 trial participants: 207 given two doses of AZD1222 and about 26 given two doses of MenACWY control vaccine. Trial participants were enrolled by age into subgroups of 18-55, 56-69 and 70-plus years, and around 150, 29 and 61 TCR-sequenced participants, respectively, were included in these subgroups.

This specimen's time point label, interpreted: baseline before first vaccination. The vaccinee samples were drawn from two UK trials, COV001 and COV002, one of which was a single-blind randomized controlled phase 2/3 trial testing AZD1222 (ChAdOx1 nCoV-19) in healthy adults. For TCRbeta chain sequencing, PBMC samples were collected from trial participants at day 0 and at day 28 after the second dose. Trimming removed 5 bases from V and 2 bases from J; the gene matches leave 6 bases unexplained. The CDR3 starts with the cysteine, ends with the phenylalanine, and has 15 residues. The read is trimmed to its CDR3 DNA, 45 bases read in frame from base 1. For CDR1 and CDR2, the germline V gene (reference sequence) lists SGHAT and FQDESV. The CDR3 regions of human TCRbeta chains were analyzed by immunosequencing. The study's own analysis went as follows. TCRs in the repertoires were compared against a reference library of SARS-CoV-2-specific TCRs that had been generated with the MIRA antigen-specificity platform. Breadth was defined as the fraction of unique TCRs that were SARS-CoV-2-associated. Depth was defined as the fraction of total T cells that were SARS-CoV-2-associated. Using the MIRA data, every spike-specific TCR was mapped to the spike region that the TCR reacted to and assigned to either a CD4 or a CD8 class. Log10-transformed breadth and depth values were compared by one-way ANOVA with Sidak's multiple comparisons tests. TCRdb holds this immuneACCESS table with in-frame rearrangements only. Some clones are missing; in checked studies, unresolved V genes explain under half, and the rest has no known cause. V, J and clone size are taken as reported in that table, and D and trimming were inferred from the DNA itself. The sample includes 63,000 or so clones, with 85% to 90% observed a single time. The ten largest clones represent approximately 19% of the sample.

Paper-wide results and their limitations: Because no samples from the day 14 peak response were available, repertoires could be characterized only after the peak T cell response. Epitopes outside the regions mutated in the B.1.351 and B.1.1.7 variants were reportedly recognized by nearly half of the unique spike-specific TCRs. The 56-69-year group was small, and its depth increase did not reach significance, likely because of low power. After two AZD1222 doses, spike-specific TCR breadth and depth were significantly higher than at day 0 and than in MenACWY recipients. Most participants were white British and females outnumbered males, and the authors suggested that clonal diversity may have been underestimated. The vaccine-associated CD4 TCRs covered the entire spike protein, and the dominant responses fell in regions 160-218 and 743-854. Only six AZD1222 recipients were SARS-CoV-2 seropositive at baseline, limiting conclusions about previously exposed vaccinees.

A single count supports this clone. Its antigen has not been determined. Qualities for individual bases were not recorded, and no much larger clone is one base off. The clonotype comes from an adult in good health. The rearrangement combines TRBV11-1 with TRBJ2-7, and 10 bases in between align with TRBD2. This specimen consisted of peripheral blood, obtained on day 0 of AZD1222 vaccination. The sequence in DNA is TGTGCCAGCAGCCCAGAAGCGGGGGGGCCCTACGAGCAGTACTTC. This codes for CASSPEAGGPYEQYF.